The 14 T cell receptor beta chains below come from one sample, sequenced in a study of OX40 agonist ivuxolimab in advanced cancers. The assay was immunoSEQ multiplex PCR, and TCRdb's table has in-frame clones only and misses some. In the table there are 69,000 or so clones, around 87% of which are singletons. The sample in question was CD4+ or CD8+ T cells sorted from blood, obtained in a trial of the OX40 agonist ivuxolimab. The receptor set was obtained from an adult with an advanced solid tumor such as melanoma, head and neck, liver or kidney cancer.

The rearrangement links TRBV28 to TRBJ2-3; 8 bases map to TRBD2. Germline V gene lookup returns CDR1 MDHEN and CDR2 SYDVKM. The CDR3 is 16 residues long. Trimming cost V 4 bases and J 0 bases; bases outside gene matches: 6. The CDR3 DNA follows: TGTGCCAGCAGTTCACTAGCGGCAACTAGCACAGATACGCAGTATTTT. Its protein is CASSSLAATSTDTQYF.

CDR3 bases: TGTGCCAGCAGAGAAGCCCTGGGGACTGAAGCTTTCTTT. This encodes CASREALGTEAFF. The genes are TRBV9 and TRBJ1-1; D remains unclear. Trimming cost V 5 bases and J 5 bases, with 13 bases left between them. Germline values: CDR1 SGDLS, CDR2 YYNGEE. This CDR3 spans 13 amino acids. The full variable domain, rest sourced from reference TRBV9 and TRBJ1-1, is DSGVTQTPKHLITATGQRVTLRCSPRSGDLSVYWYQQSLDQGLQFLIQYYNGEERAKGNILERFSAQQFPDLHSELNLSSLELGDSALYFCASREALGTEAFFGQGTRLTVV.

This chain links TRBV28 with TRBJ2-3; no reliable D call. Trimming shortened V by 3 bases and J by 0 bases, and 7 bases separated the two germline ends. The germline V gene has CDR1 MDHEN and CDR2 SYDVKM. This CDR3 contains 14 residues. Here the CDR3 reads CASSFPFSTDTQYF. CDR3 DNA: TGTGCCAGCAGTTTCCCATTTAGCACAGATACGCAGTATTTT.

This clone was seen just once. This rearrangement joins TRBV10-1 to TRBJ2-1; 12 positions match TRBD1. The CDR3 totals 13 residues. Trimming took 10 bases from V and 9 from J; bases not matched to a gene: 7. Per the germline V gene, CDR1 is WNHNN and CDR2 is SYGVQD (reference sequence). The CDR3 DNA is TGCGCCACTACGGGACAGGGGGCGTTTGAGCAGTTCTTC. It codes for CATTGQGAFEQFF.

The chain employs TRBV4-1 and TRBJ1-1; a possible D gene is TRBD1 (5 bases). Trimming took 4 bases from V and 1 from J, leaving 13 bases between them. CDR1 is MGHRA, CDR2 YSYEKL, per germline. The CDR3 is made up of 15 amino acids. The CDR3 sequence is CASSPTGGTNTEAFF. The CDR3 nucleotides read TGCGCCAGCAGCCCTACGGGAGGGACGAACACTGAAGCTTTCTTT.

V usage is TRBV12-5 and J usage is TRBJ2-1; a possible D gene is TRBD2 (6 bases). The CDR3 has 16 residues. V gave up 0 bases and J gave up 6 bases, with 15 bases separating them. Looked up from germline, CDR1 is LGHNT and CDR2 is FRNRAP. The CDR3 loop reads CASGLVEGLLTNEQFF. CDR3 nucleotide sequence: TGTGCTAGTGGTTTGGTGGAGGGGCTCCTTACCAATGAGCAGTTCTTC.

The chain uses TRBV7-3 and TRBJ2-3, with a tentative D call TRBD2 (6 bases). Germline V gene data show CDR1 as SGHTA and CDR2 as FQGTGA. The germline V and J ends were trimmed by 2 bases and 2 bases, with 11 bases remaining between them. The CDR3 is 15 residues long. The CDR3 region has the DNA TGTGCCAGCAGCTTAGGAGGGGCCCCCACAGATACGCAGTATTTT. Protein product: CASSLGGAPTDTQYF. Variable domain in full (rest from reference TRBV7-3 and TRBJ2-3): GAGVSQTPSNKVTEKGKYVELRCDPISGHTALYWYRQSLGQGPEFLIYFQGTGAADDSGLPNDRFFAVRPEGSVSTLKIQRTERGDSAVYLCASSLGGAPTDTQYFGPGTRLTVL.

Only one count was recorded for this clone. The DNA for the CDR3 is TGCGCCAGCAGCACTAGACAGGGATCCCACGAGCAGTACTTC. This translates into CASSTRQGSHEQYF. The genes are TRBV5-1 and TRBJ2-7; 7 positions match TRBD1. The germline V gene has CDR1 SGHRS and CDR2 YFSETQ. This CDR3 is 14 amino acids long. V was clipped by 4 bases and J by 5 bases; unmatched bases: 9.

The chain uses TRBV19 and TRBJ1-1, with D possibly TRBD1 on 6 matching bases. This CDR3 comprises 12 residues. CDR1 is LNHDA, CDR2 SQIVND, per germline (reference sequence). V gave up 4 bases and J gave up 5 bases, with 8 bases separating them. CDR3 bases: TGTGCCAGTAGTAGTACAGGGACTGAAGCTTTCTTT. The encoded protein is CASSSTGTEAFF.

The chain combines TRBV14 with TRBJ2-1; unclear D gene. Germline V CDR1 and CDR2: SGHDN, FVKESK. V lost 0 bases and J lost 11, with 8 bases in between. The CDR3 runs 12 residues. The CDR3 DNA reads TGTGCCAGCAGCCAAGATTCCCCAAAGCAGTTCTTC. As protein: CASSQDSPKQFF. Using reference TRBV14 and TRBJ2-1 for the parts outside the CDR3, the full variable domain is EAGVTQFPSHSVIEKGQTVTLRCDPISGHDNLYWYRRVMGKEIKFLLHFVKESKQDESGMPNNRFLAERTGGTYSTLKVQPAELEDSGVYFCASSQDSPKQFFGPGTRLTVL.

The chain links TRBV7-3 to TRBJ2-1; D is undetermined. CDR1 is SGHTA and CDR2 is FQGTGA in the germline V gene. CDR3 size: 15 residues. Deletions cut 2 bases from V and 0 bases from J, with 8 bases between. DNA of the CDR3: TGTGCCAGCAGCTTAGGGAAGAGCTCCTACAATGAGCAGTTCTTC. This codes for CASSLGKSSYNEQFF.

A remark on this clone: Its ends do not fully match the called genes, so a read error is possible. The DNA of the CDR3 is TGTGCCAGCAGCTTAGGTAACTCTGGCTACACCTTC. Protein product: CASSLGNSGYTF. The rearrangement joins TRBV7-9 to TRBJ1-2, with D unclear. CDR3 length equals 12 residues. Per germline, CDR1 SEHNR and CDR2 FQNEAQ (reference sequence).

This chain joins TRBV9 and TRBJ2-5; the D gene is possibly TRBD2 (6 bases). The CDR3 covers 14 residues. The germline gives CDR1 SGDLS, CDR2 YYNGEE. V lost 6 bases and J lost 5, with 17 bases in between. The CDR3 is CASTPEGSWETQYF. DNA for the CDR3: TGTGCCAGCACCCCGGAGGGAAGTTGGGAGACCCAGTACTTC.

The CDR3 spells CASIKGAGRGSDTEAFF. The CDR3 DNA is TGTGCCAGCATTAAGGGGGCCGGGCGGGGTTCGGACACTGAAGCTTTCTTT. The rearrangement uses TRBV28 and TRBJ1-1; TRBD1 aligns across 7 bases. From germline, CDR1 is MDHEN and CDR2 SYDVKM. The V segment lost 7 bases and the J segment 3 bases; nucleotides outside the gene matches: 17. The CDR3 totals 17 residues.